Each of the 16 T cell receptor beta chains below was sequenced from the same sample in a study of T cells after yellow fever vaccination. TCRdb redid the calling of the 5' RACE reads with MiXCR, one entry per CDR3 protein. The sample contains around 350,000 distinct CDR3 sequences, around 6.4% of which appear only once. Material: PBMCs, obtained 5 days after the yellow fever booster vaccination. The receptor set was obtained from a man aged 30 to 45 who received the YFV17D yellow fever vaccine.

CDR3 in DNA: TGTGCCAGCACCCTTACCCAGTACAATGAGCAGTTCTTC. Residues: CASTLTQYNEQFF. The chain couples TRBV2 to TRBJ2-1, with D uncertain. Germline V gene sequence: CDR1 SNHLY, CDR2 FYNNEI. V lost 7 bases, J lost 4 bases, and 11 bases lay in between. The CDR3 has 13 amino acids.

This clonotype was seen ten or more times. The rearrangement joins TRBV2 to TRBJ2-3; D is unresolved. CDR3 length: 14 residues. CDR1 and CDR2 from the germline V gene are SNHLY and FYNNEI. Between the trimmed V and J ends, which lost 2 bases and 2 bases, there was a span of 8 bases. The CDR3, as DNA: TGTGCCAGCAGTGAAAATCGCGACACAGATACGCAGTATTTT. Translation: CASSENRDTDTQYF.

A few counts support this clonotype. CDR3 DNA: TGTGCCAGCAGATGGACTGGAGATACGCAGTATTTT. This gives the protein CASRWTGDTQYF. V is TRBV7-2 and J is TRBJ2-3; D possibly corresponds to TRBD2 (5 bases). The CDR3 extends over 12 amino acids. Trimming removed 6 bases at V and 5 bases at J, with 9 bases between. Germline-derived CDR1 and CDR2 are SGHTA and FQGNSA.

This clonotype has a count of ten or more. The chain is built from TRBV12-3 or TRBV12-4 and TRBJ2-6; D is possibly TRBD1 or TRBD2 (5 bases each). V lost 8 bases, J lost 0 bases, and 5 bases lay in between. This CDR3 has 13 residues. The CDR3 coding sequence is TGTGCCAGCGGGGGCTCTGGGGCCAACGTCCTGACTTTC. This sequence encodes CASGGSGANVLTF.

The chain uses TRBV4-3 and TRBJ2-3; possibly TRBD1 for D (5 bases). Germline assignment: CDR1 LGHNA and CDR2 YSLEER. Trimming pared 1 base from V and 8 bases from J, leaving 13 bases between. This CDR3 is built from 14 residues. CDR3 protein: CASSQGRVQGTQYF. CDR3 coding DNA: TGCGCCAGCAGCCAAGGACGGGTTCAGGGTACGCAGTATTTT.

Ten or more counts support this clonotype. V usage is TRBV7-2 and J usage is TRBJ2-7; D is ambiguous. Germline V gene sequence: CDR1 SGHTA, CDR2 FQGNSA. V lost 11 bases and J 1 base, leaving 18 bases between the germline ends. This CDR3 contains 14 residues. The CDR3 reads CAVRPRAGSYEQYF. In DNA form, the CDR3 reads TGTGCCGTTCGACCTAGGGCAGGTTCCTACGAGCAGTACTTC.

This chain uses TRBV20-1 with TRBJ2-7; 12 bases line up with TRBD2. This CDR3 region has 13 residues. The J segment lost 8 bases and the V segment lost 5 bases, leaving 7 bases of the junction unmatched. Germline lookup yields CDR1 DFQATT and CDR2 SNEGSKA (reference sequence). The CDR3 DNA is TGCAGTGCTGCAGGACTAGCGGGGACCAAGCAGTACTTC. It translates to CSAAGLAGTKQYF.

This clonotype was observed a handful of times. The V gene is TRBV4-3, the J gene TRBJ2-7; maybe TRBD2 (6 bases). CDR1 is LGHNA and CDR2 is YSLEER in the germline V gene. This CDR3 has 17 residues. Trimming removed 2 bases from V and 4 bases from J, with 21 bases in between. The CDR3 protein is CASSQTAGTRYLYEQYF. The CDR3 coding sequence is TGCGCCAGCAGCCAAACCGCCGGGACTCGTTATTTGTACGAGCAGTACTTC.

This clonotype occurred many times. V gene TRBV6-5 combines with J gene TRBJ2-3; a possible D gene is TRBD1 (6 bases). The CDR3 is made up of 16 amino acids. The V gene's germline CDR1 is MNHEY and CDR2 SVGAGI. V was cut by 6 bases and J by 2 bases, with 18 bases left in between. The CDR3: CASSRTGGHLTDTQYF. The CDR3 region has the DNA TGTGCCAGCAGCCGGACTGGGGGACATCTCACAGATACGCAGTATTTT.

A few counts support this clonotype. CDR3 amino acids: CASSLAVQGYRNAEAFF. CDR3 in DNA: TGCGCCAGCAGCTTGGCGGTCCAGGGGTATCGGAATGCTGAAGCTTTCTTT. The chain couples TRBV5-1 to TRBJ1-1, with D perhaps TRBD1 (6 bases). V lost 0 bases, J lost 6 bases, and 21 bases lay in between. Looked up from germline, CDR1 is SGHRS and CDR2 is YFSETQ. CDR3 length: 17 residues.

The V gene is TRBV2, the J gene TRBJ2-5; 8 bases fit TRBD2. The CDR3 covers 14 residues. The J segment lost 1 base and the V segment lost 6 bases, leaving 4 bases of the junction unmatched. Looked up from germline, CDR1 is SNHLY and CDR2 is FYNNEI. CDR3 nucleotide sequence: TGTGCCAGCAGCCCTAGCGGGTTCCAAGAGACCCAGTACTTC. Its translation: CASSPSGFQETQYF.

The chain combines TRBV30 with TRBJ2-7; D perhaps matches TRBD1 (6 bases). The CDR3 totals 14 residues. V was pared by 2 bases and J by 2 bases, with 13 bases between. Germline V lookup: CDR1 GTSNPN, CDR2 SVGIG (reference sequence). The CDR3 bases are TGTGCCTGGAGTTCAACGACAGGAGCCTACGAGCAGTACTTC. Protein sequence: CAWSSTTGAYEQYF.

The rearrangement links TRBV4-3 to TRBJ2-1, with D maybe TRBD2 (6 bases). This CDR3 contains 14 residues. Germline-derived CDR1 and CDR2 are LGHNA and YSLEER. With 6 bases removed from V and 7 bases from J, the gap between germline ends came to 16 bases. The DNA for the CDR3 is TGCGCCAGCAGTCTGGGAATGGCGGGGAATGAGCAGTTCTTC. Translation: CASSLGMAGNEQFF.

This clonotype has at least ten counts. The V gene is TRBV6-2 or TRBV6-3, the J gene TRBJ2-4; D may match TRBD1 or TRBD2 (5 bases each). The CDR3 runs 15 residues. The germline V and J ends were trimmed by 4 bases and 0 bases, with 10 bases remaining between them. Germline V gene data show CDR1 as MNHEY and CDR2 as SVGEGT. The CDR3 region is CASSSSGLAKNIQYF. The CDR3 bases are TGTGCCAGCAGTTCCTCGGGGCTAGCCAAAAACATTCAGTACTTC.

This sequence joins TRBV20-1 and TRBJ1-1, with D tentatively TRBD1 (5 bases). This CDR3 has 15 residues. V gave up 6 bases and J gave up 6 bases, with 23 bases separating them. Germline CDR1 reads DFQATT; CDR2 reads SNEGSKA (reference sequence). The CDR3 is CSAPRADSFYSEAFF. CDR3 DNA sequence: TGCAGTGCCCCCAGAGCCGACAGCTTCTACTCTGAAGCTTTCTTT.

The chain couples TRBV9 to TRBJ2-6; possibly TRBD1 for D (6 bases). The CDR3 runs 14 residues. CDR1 is SGDLS, CDR2 YYNGEE, per germline. V was cut by 3 bases and J by 4 bases, with 8 bases left in between. CDR3 in DNA: TGTGCCAGCAGCGGGCAGGGGGGGGCCAACGTCCTGACTTTC. This gives the protein CASSGQGGANVLTF.